The following is a T cell receptor (beta chain) sequence with its context. Its antigen remains unidentified. This entry is derived from a study of T cells in localized non-small cell lung cancer. Study-wide results and caveats: Only one tumor region was sequenced, so heterogeneity remains possible. In the blood, greater T cell density corresponded to longer overall survival. Among the top 100 tumor clones, a median around 50 appeared in adjacent lung. The study found T cell clonality highest in uninvolved adjacent lung, above tumor.

Some clones are missing from TCRdb's copy, which holds only in-frame ones; the method was immunoSEQ multiplex PCR. The table has roughly 3,800 clones, about 29% seen once. The germline CDR1 and CDR2 sequences are MDHEN and SYDVKM. The J segment lost 8 bases and the V segment lost 10 bases, leaving 6 bases of the junction unmatched. The CDR3 spans 13 residues. This TCR derives from a man aged 40 to 70 with stage I lung adenocarcinoma. Sequenced material: lung tumor tissue, taken before any cancer treatment. The J gene is TRBJ1-4, the V gene TRBV28; 11 nucleotides agree with TRBD1. The CDR3 loop is CATRTGGSEKLFF. CDR3 in DNA: TGTGCCACCAGGACAGGGGGCAGCGAAAAACTGTTTTTT.